These 28 T cell receptor beta chains originate from one sample sequenced in a study of blood T cells in healthy people across ages. PCR was performed a second time for roughly 7 to 11 cycles using a sample-barcoded 5' primer and a J-beta primer mix. TCRdb re-called the 5' RACE reads with MiXCR, one entry per CDR3 protein. The data hold about a million distinct CDR3 sequences, with roughly 51% observed a single time. The sequencing sample was made of blood. These receptors all stem from an older woman in good health.

The chain has TRBV5-5 and TRBJ1-5; 8 nucleotides align to TRBD1. There are 16 residues in the CDR3. Per the germline V gene, CDR1 is SGHKS and CDR2 is YYEKEE (reference sequence). Unmatched junction bases numbered 7, after V lost 3 bases and J lost 2 bases. CDR3 residues: CASSSRGPGGNQPQHF. CDR3 DNA sequence: TGTGCCAGCAGCTCCAGGGGGCCAGGGGGCAATCAGCCCCAGCATTTT.

The rearrangement links TRBV4-3 to TRBJ2-3, with 7 bases lining up with TRBD2. V dropped 4 bases and J dropped 4; count of bases not matched to a gene: 11. The CDR3 has 16 amino acids. Germline V gene data show CDR1 as LGHNA and CDR2 as YSLEER. CDR3 bases: TGCGCCAGCAGCCGCGTCGGCGGGAGAATCCCAGATACGCAGTATTTT. This translates into CASSRVGGRIPDTQYF.

The V and J genes are TRBV7-9 and TRBJ2-5; no firm D call. CDR1 and CDR2 (germline): SEHNR, FQNEAQ (reference sequence). This CDR3 is 15 amino acids long. Trimming removed 2 bases from V and 5 bases from J, with 15 bases in between. The CDR3 sequence is CASSLYQGLGETQYF. In DNA, the CDR3 is TGTGCCAGCAGCTTATATCAAGGGCTGGGCGAGACCCAGTACTTC.

V is TRBV11-2 and J is TRBJ2-3; no clear D gene. Between the trimmed V and J ends, which lost 4 bases and 6 bases, there was a span of 17 bases. CDR1 and CDR2 from the germline V gene are SGHAT and FQNNGV. The CDR3 extends over 15 amino acids. This chain's CDR3 is CASSSTRQLADTQYF. The DNA for the CDR3 is TGTGCCAGCAGCTCGACGCGGCAGCTTGCCGATACGCAGTATTTT. Based on the CDR3 plus reference TRBV11-2 and TRBJ2-3, the full variable domain is EAGVAQSPRYKIIEKRQSVAFWCNPISGHATLYWYQQILGQGPKLLIQFQNNGVVDDSQLPKDRFSAERLKGVDSTLKIQPAKLEDSAVYLCASSSTRQLADTQYFGPGTRLTVL.

J is TRBJ2-7 and V is TRBV5-1, with TRBD1 matching 7 bases. The germline V gene encodes CDR1 SGHRS and CDR2 YFSETQ. J gave up 2 bases and V 4 bases, and 6 bases lay outside the gene matches. This CDR3 comprises 14 residues. CDR3 in amino acids: CASSQRDSAYEQYF. The DNA for the CDR3 is TGCGCCAGCAGCCAAAGGGACAGTGCCTACGAGCAGTACTTC.

The rearrangement links TRBV27 to TRBJ2-7; D is unresolved. The CDR3 is 14 amino acids. CDR1 is MNHEY and CDR2 is SMNVEV in the germline V gene (reference sequence). Deletions cut 5 bases from V and 3 bases from J, with 14 bases between. The CDR3: CASSVAREGYEQYF. The CDR3, as DNA: TGTGCCAGCAGTGTGGCAAGGGAAGGCTACGAGCAGTACTTC.

CDR3 sequence: CSASPGRIGTDTQYF. As DNA, the CDR3 is TGCAGTGCTAGTCCCGGGAGGATCGGGACAGATACGCAGTATTTT. V usage is TRBV20-1 and J usage is TRBJ2-3; 7 positions agree with TRBD2. The CDR3 has 15 amino acids. The V segment lost 3 bases and the J segment 3 bases; nucleotides outside the gene matches: 9. Germline lookup yields CDR1 DFQATT and CDR2 SNEGSKA (reference sequence).

This clonotype has only a few counts. The chain recombines TRBV12-3 or TRBV12-4 with TRBJ2-7; no reliable D call. Deletions cut 6 bases from V and 2 bases from J, with 17 bases between. CDR3 length: 15 amino acids. Written as DNA, the CDR3 is TGTGCCAGCAGCCGACATGGAGAGAAGACCTACGAGCAGTACTTC. It encodes CASSRHGEKTYEQYF.

The chain uses TRBV12-3 or TRBV12-4 and TRBJ2-1; tentatively, D is TRBD2 (6 bases). The CDR3 is made up of 17 amino acids. V gave up 5 bases and J gave up 8 bases, with 25 bases separating them. CDR3 in amino acids: CASSPEWGAGGTYEQFF. DNA for the CDR3: TGTGCCAGCAGTCCCGAGTGGGGAGCGGGTGGAACCTATGAGCAGTTCTTC.

The rearrangement joins TRBV20-1 to TRBJ2-3; D remains unclear. With 5 bases removed from V and 2 bases from J, the gap between germline ends came to 11 bases. CDR1 and CDR2 from the germline V gene are DFQATT and SNEGSKA (reference sequence). This CDR3 comprises 13 residues. CDR3 amino acids: CSARTWFTDTQYF. CDR3 nucleotide sequence: TGCAGTGCTCGAACTTGGTTCACAGATACGCAGTATTTT.

The J gene is TRBJ2-7, the V gene TRBV7-2; D gene uncertain. CDR3 size: 13 residues. Germline CDR1 reads SGHTA; CDR2 reads FQGNSA. With 6 bases removed from V and 4 bases from J, the gap between germline ends came to 13 bases. In DNA form, the CDR3 reads TGTGCCAGCAGGCCACCTGGTAATTACGAGCAGTACTTC. It codes for CASRPPGNYEQYF.

The chain recombines TRBV6-2 or TRBV6-3 with TRBJ2-5; D may be TRBD1 (6 bases). The CDR3 runs to 17 residues. Germline V gene sequence: CDR1 MNHEY, CDR2 SVGEGT. The V end lost 0 bases, the J end lost 0 bases, and 14 bases lay between the germline ends. CDR3 protein: CASSYSFPQGYQETQYF. CDR3 bases: TGTGCCAGCAGTTACTCGTTCCCTCAGGGGTACCAAGAGACCCAGTACTTC.

The rearrangement uses TRBV19 and TRBJ2-5, with D perhaps being TRBD1 or TRBD2 (5 bases each). The J call is uncertain, as TRBJ2-7 better fits the DNA end. Germline loops: CDR1 LNHDA, CDR2 SQIVND (reference sequence). CDR3 length: 14 residues. CDR3 DNA sequence: TGTGCCAGTAGTTCCGGGGCCGCCGGGAACGAGCAGTACTTC. Its protein is CASSSGAAGNEQYF.

This clonotype was detected only a few times. The chain employs TRBV27 and TRBJ2-6, with D tentatively TRBD1 (6 bases). The germline V gene has CDR1 MNHEY and CDR2 SMNVEV (reference sequence). The CDR3 extends over 20 amino acids. V was clipped by 2 bases and J by 0 bases, with 20 bases between them. The CDR3 nucleotides read TGTGCCAGCAGTTTACTGGGGGCAGTTCGTATGTCCTCTGGGGCCAACGTCCTGACTTTC. Translated: CASSLLGAVRMSSGANVLTF.

The chain links TRBV5-1 to TRBJ2-7; the D gene is possibly TRBD2 (5 bases). The J call may be wrong; the DNA end is better matched by TRBJ2-5. Germline CDR1 SGHRS, CDR2 YFSETQ. The CDR3 totals 15 residues. The CDR3 here is CASSLVSAEGKTQYF. CDR3 coding DNA: TGCGCCAGCAGCTTGGTTAGCGCCGAGGGAAAGACCCAGTACTTC.

This clonotype was seen repeatedly, ten times or more. V is TRBV13 and J is TRBJ2-3; no definite D call. The CDR3 loop spans 15 amino acids. With 3 bases removed from V and 2 bases from J, the gap between germline ends came to 12 bases. Germline values: CDR1 PRHDT, CDR2 FYEKMQ (reference sequence). CDR3 region: CASSFSRAYTDTQYF. Here the CDR3 DNA reads TGTGCCAGCAGCTTCAGCCGAGCGTACACAGATACGCAGTATTTT.

This chain links TRBV7-8 with TRBJ2-3; 10 bases align to TRBD2. The J segment lost 4 bases and the V segment lost 5 bases, leaving 18 bases of the junction unmatched. This CDR3 is built from 19 residues. CDR1 is SGHVS, CDR2 FQNEAQ, per germline. Here the CDR3 DNA reads TGTGCCAGCAGCCACAGAATCCGAACCCTAGCGGGAGAGCCAGATACGCAGTATTTT. Its protein is CASSHRIRTLAGEPDTQYF. Together with reference TRBV7-8 and TRBJ2-3, the CDR3 gives the full variable domain: GAGVSQSPRYKVAKRGQDVALRCDPISGHVSLFWYQQALGQGPEFLTYFQNEAQLDKSGLPSDRFFAERPEGSVSTLKIQRTQQEDSAVYLCASSHRIRTLAGEPDTQYFGPGTRLTVL.

This chain uses TRBV25-1 with TRBJ2-5, with a possible D match to TRBD1 (6 bases). The assigned J gene may be wrong: the sequence end matches TRBJ2-7 better. The CDR3 is 15 amino acids. Looked up from germline, CDR1 is MGHDK and CDR2 is SYGVNS. For the CDR3, the DNA is TGTGCCAGCAGTGAATATGCAGGGGCTTTGGACGAGCAGTACTTC. This sequence encodes CASSEYAGALDEQYF.

A few counts support this clonotype. CDR3 nucleotides: TGTGCCAGCAGTTTATCAGGGACTAGCAGTTCCTACGAGCAGTACTTC. Its protein is CASSLSGTSSSYEQYF. This chain connects TRBV27 to TRBJ2-7; 9 positions match TRBD2. Germline V CDR1 and CDR2: MNHEY, SMNVEV (reference sequence). The CDR3 runs to 16 residues. The J segment lost 1 base and the V segment lost 0 bases, leaving 4 bases of the junction unmatched.

This clonotype occurred a few times. The chain recombines TRBV27 with TRBJ2-3, with TRBD2 identical over 7 bases. Germline V CDR1 and CDR2: MNHEY, SMNVEV (reference sequence). This CDR3 is built from 16 residues. V lost 5 bases, J lost 7 bases, and 15 bases stayed unmatched. The CDR3, as DNA: TGTGCCAGCAGTCCGTCGGGACTCGGACTAGTGAATACGCAGTATTTT. This codes for CASSPSGLGLVNTQYF.

The chain carries TRBV2 and TRBJ2-7; 10 nucleotides agree with TRBD1. The germline gives CDR1 SNHLY, CDR2 FYNNEI. Trimming at V came to 2 bases and at J to 7 bases, leaving 8 bases not matched to a gene. The CDR3 is 15 residues long. This chain's CDR3 is CASSEWTGGTDEQYF. The CDR3 DNA reads TGTGCCAGCAGTGAATGGACAGGGGGGACCGATGAGCAGTACTTC.

This clonotype was observed many times. The genes are TRBV7-2 and TRBJ1-2; 8 nucleotides match TRBD1. In germline, CDR1 is SGHTA, CDR2 FQGNSA. The V and J ends lost 4 bases and 10 bases, in that order; junction bases with no gene match: 5. The CDR3 contains 12 residues. The CDR3 sequence: CASSSNRGAYTF. CDR3 in DNA: TGTGCCAGCAGCTCCAACAGGGGGGCCTACACCTTC.

The genes are TRBV30 and TRBJ2-5; a possible D gene is TRBD1 (5 bases). Germline V gene data show CDR1 as GTSNPN and CDR2 as SVGIG (reference sequence). The CDR3 is 16 amino acids. The ends were cut back, 1 base at V and 1 base at J, with 16 bases in the middle. The DNA of the CDR3 is TGTGCCTGGAGTGACTCCTGGGGCGGCCTCCAAGAGACCCAGTACTTC. It translates to CAWSDSWGGLQETQYF.

This sequence joins TRBV7-9 and TRBJ2-7; TRBD2 agrees at 10 bases. The junction had 10 bases not matched to a gene; V was cut back by 0 bases and J by 5 bases. The CDR3 runs to 17 residues. Per the germline V gene, CDR1 is SEHNR and CDR2 is FQNEAQ (reference sequence). CDR3 sequence (DNA): TGTGCCAGCAGCTTAGCGATGAGCGGGAGGGCCCGGAACGAGCAGTACTTC. Translation: CASSLAMSGRARNEQYF.

DNA for the CDR3: TGTGCCAGCAGCCAGCAAAGCGGGGCATCTTACAATGAGCAGTTCTTC. Amino acid sequence: CASSQQSGASYNEQFF. The chain recombines TRBV14 with TRBJ2-1; 7 nucleotides match TRBD2. The V gene end was trimmed by 3 bases and the J gene end by 4 bases; junction bases not matched to a gene: 9. The length of the CDR3 is 16 residues. Germline V lookup: CDR1 SGHDN, CDR2 FVKESK.

The rearrangement links TRBV27 to TRBJ1-2, with D perhaps matching TRBD1 (6 bases). Germline CDR1 reads MNHEY; CDR2 reads SMNVEV (reference sequence). The V end was cut by 5 bases, the J end by 8 bases, with 15 bases between. CDR3 length equals 13 residues. The CDR3 region has the DNA TGTGCCAGCAGTGTACACAGGGCCGACGGCTACACCTTC. This encodes CASSVHRADGYTF.

V usage is TRBV6-5 and J usage is TRBJ2-1, with 10 bases matching TRBD1. V lost 0 bases and J lost 9; bases outside the gene matches: 2. This CDR3 is 14 amino acids long. CDR1 MNHEY and CDR2 SVGAGI come from the germline V gene. The CDR3: CASSYSTGGGEQFF. Here the CDR3 DNA reads TGTGCCAGCAGTTACTCGACAGGGGGCGGTGAGCAGTTCTTC.

This clonotype was seen a handful of times. The V call is TRBV29-1, the J call TRBJ2-7, with TRBD1 as a possible D gene (5 bases). V was trimmed by 0 bases and J by 4 bases, leaving 7 bases between them. The CDR3 consists of 12 residues. The germline gives CDR1 SQVTM, CDR2 ANQGSEA. The CDR3 region has the DNA TGCAGCGTTGAAGAAACAGGTTACGAGCAGTACTTC. It specifies CSVEETGYEQYF.